A selection of T cell receptor beta chains follows, all from one sample in a study of cytomegalovirus exposure and HLA in healthy donors. Generated by immunoSEQ multiplex PCR, the TCRdb table keeps only in-frame clones and is missing some. The clone table shows about 110,000 clones, with the ten largest holding about 3.5%. Sequenced: PBMCs. The receptors come from a man aged 18 to 30 in good health and CMV-seronegative. Both conserved end residues are part of each CDR3. D genes are given only for firm matches.

d_call | j_call | v_call | cdr3_aa | cdr3_nt
NA | TRBJ2-7 | TRBV5-4 | CASSLGGIGGTYEQYF | TGTGCCAGCAGCTTAGGGGGAATAGGGGGAACCTACGAGCAGTACTTC
TRBD1 | TRBJ2-2 | TRBV11-3 | CASSLGWGQGERLNTGELFF | TGTGCCAGCAGCTTAGGTTGGGGACAGGGGGAACGACTGAACACCGGGGAGCTGTTTTTT
TRBD1 | TRBJ1-1 | TRBV6-1 | CASIDRGGGNTEAFF | TGTGCCAGCATAGACAGGGGTGGAGGGAACACTGAAGCTTTCTTT
TRBD1 | TRBJ1-3 | TRBV5-6 | CASRSIGTERNTIYF | TGTGCCAGCAGATCAATTGGGACAGAGAGAAACACCATATATTTT
TRBD2 | TRBJ2-7 | TRBV9 | CASSAGTRYEQYF | TGTGCCAGCAGCGCCGGGACTAGGTACGAGCAGTACTTC
NA | TRBJ1-1 | TRBV7-9 | CASSLQGEAFF | TGTGCCAGCAGCCTACAGGGTGAAGCTTTCTTT
NA | TRBJ1-1 | TRBV28 | CASTLGGANTEAFF | TGTGCCAGCACATTGGGAGGGGCGAACACTGAAGCTTTCTTT
TRBD2 | TRBJ2-1 | TRBV9 | CASSGRPASGSHEQFF | TGTGCCAGCAGCGGGAGACCGGCTAGCGGGAGCCATGAGCAGTTCTTC
NA | TRBJ2-1 | TRBV11-2 | CASSLVVGDPNEQFF | TGTGCCAGCAGCTTAGTGGTGGGAGACCCCAATGAGCAGTTCTTC
NA | TRBJ1-1 | TRBV6-5 | CAGGGRFEAFF | TGTGCCGGCGGAGGGCGGTTTGAAGCTTTCTTT
TRBD1 | TRBJ1-1 | TRBV18 | CASFSDRGEGGTEAFF | TGTGCCAGCTTCAGCGACAGGGGGGAAGGAGGCACTGAAGCTTTCTTT
TRBD1 | TRBJ2-5 | TRBV5-6 | CASSTRTGGAETQYF | TGTGCCAGCAGCACGAGGACAGGGGGCGCGGAGACCCAGTACTTC
NA | TRBJ1-1 | TRBV19 | CASSPSTGMNTEAFF | TGTGCCAGTAGTCCCTCTACCGGGATGAACACTGAAGCTTTCTTT
NA | TRBJ1-2 | TRBV19 | CASSGGGRGNYGYTF | TGTGCCAGTAGTGGGGGGGGCAGAGGGAACTATGGCTACACCTTC
TRBD2 | TRBJ2-3 | TRBV4-1 | CASSQEGEGIDTQYF | TGCGCCAGCAGCCAAGAAGGGGAGGGGATCGATACGCAGTATTTT
TRBD1 | TRBJ2-7 | TRBV10-2 | CASSEESGTGGSMRAIEQYF | TGCGCCAGCAGTGAGGAGTCGGGGACAGGGGGCTCTATGAGGGCCATCGAGCAGTACTTC
NA | TRBJ2-7 | TRBV5-1 | CASSTGVVSYEQYF | TGCGCCAGCAGCACGGGAGTAGTATCCTACGAGCAGTACTTC
TRBD2 | TRBJ2-3 | TRBV5-1 | CASSPLAGRITDTQYF | TGCGCCAGCAGCCCCCTAGCGGGGAGAATCACAGATACGCAGTATTTT
TRBD1 | TRBJ1-1 | TRBV7-9 | CASSPLEGANTEAFF | TGTGCCAGCAGCCCCCTTGAGGGGGCGAACACTGAAGCTTTCTTT
TRBD1 | TRBJ1-6 | TRBV2 | CASNGQGGNSPLHF | TGTGCCAGCAATGGACAGGGAGGTAATTCACCCCTCCACTTT
TRBD2 | TRBJ2-1 | TRBV6-4 | CASRRGTSGGQNLATDEQFF | TGTGCCAGCAGGAGAGGGACTAGCGGGGGGCAAAACCTTGCCACGGATGAGCAGTTCTTC
TRBD2 | TRBJ2-1 | TRBV6-5 | CASSYGRGATYNEQFF | TGTGCCAGCAGTTACGGGCGGGGGGCCACGTACAATGAGCAGTTCTTC
NA | TRBJ1-5 | TRBV28 | CASSSTGGSNQPQHF | TGTGCCAGCAGTAGCACGGGGGGTAGCAATCAGCCCCAGCATTTT
TRBD1 | TRBJ2-7 | TRBV5-1 | CASSPMGQGYEQYF | TGCGCCAGCAGCCCTATGGGACAGGGCTACGAGCAGTACTTC
TRBD2 | TRBJ2-3 | TRBV5-6 | CASSRGLASTDTQYF | TGTGCCAGCAGCAGGGGACTAGCGAGCACAGATACGCAGTATTTT
NA | TRBJ2-7 | TRBV9 | CASSPYEAYEQYF | TGTGCCAGCAGCCCATATGAGGCCTACGAGCAGTACTTC
NA | TRBJ2-2 | TRBV27 | CASSPSTGELFF | TGTGCCAGCAGTCCCTCCACCGGGGAGCTGTTTTTT
TRBD1 | TRBJ1-1 | TRBV6-1 | CASRAQGASTLGAFF | TGTGCCAGCAGGGCTCAGGGGGCGAGTACGTTAGGAGCTTTCTTT
NA | TRBJ2-1 | TRBV5-1 | CASSSHSDSYNEQFF | TGCGCCAGCAGCTCCCATAGCGACTCCTACAATGAGCAGTTCTTC
NA | TRBJ1-2 | TRBV28 | CASSLPGKFGYTF | TGTGCCAGCAGTTTACCGGGGAAATTTGGCTACACCTTC
NA | TRBJ2-7 | TRBV6-1 | CASSTNYQTYEQYF | TGTGCCAGCAGTACTAACTATCAAACCTACGAGCAGTACTTC
NA | TRBJ1-4 | TRBV19 | CASTTRGATNEKLFF | TGTGCCAGTACAACCCGGGGGGCAACTAATGAAAAACTGTTTTTT
TRBD2 | TRBJ2-3 | TRBV10-1 | CASSDSLAGGGTDTQYF | TGCGCCAGCAGTGACTCCTTAGCGGGGGGAGGCACAGATACGCAGTATTTT
TRBD2 | TRBJ2-1 | TRBV2 | CASSEAGGPSYNEQFF | TGTGCCAGCAGTGAAGCGGGAGGGCCTTCCTACAATGAGCAGTTCTTC
NA | TRBJ2-1 | TRBV9 | CASSVGQTQNNEQFF | TGTGCCAGCAGCGTAGGACAGACCCAAAACAATGAGCAGTTCTTC
NA | TRBJ2-6 | TRBV6-4 | CASSDSGGPLSGANVLTF | TGTGCCAGCAGTGACTCAGGGGGACCGCTCTCTGGGGCCAACGTCCTGACTTTC
TRBD1 | TRBJ1-3 | TRBV5-1 | CASSLDTGAGNTIYF | TGCGCCAGCAGCTTGGATACAGGGGCTGGAAACACCATATATTTT
NA | TRBJ1-5 | TRBV2 | CASRSFTHQPQHF | TGTGCCAGCAGATCCTTTACTCATCAGCCCCAGCATTTT
TRBD2 | TRBJ2-2 | TRBV5-1 | CASSGPGLAGGNTGELFF | TGCGCCAGCAGCGGTCCGGGACTAGCGGGGGGTAATACCGGGGAGCTGTTTTTT
NA | TRBJ2-1 | TRBV5-8 | CASSTWTVYNEQFF | TGTGCCAGCAGCACATGGACAGTATACAATGAGCAGTTCTTC
TRBD2 | TRBJ2-7 | TRBV7-9 | CASSPRTSGVSYEQYF | TGTGCCAGCAGCCCCAGGACTAGCGGGGTCTCCTACGAGCAGTACTTC
NA | TRBJ2-2 | TRBV19 | CASSKRQGSTGELFF | TGTGCCAGTAGTAAACGTCAGGGGTCCACCGGGGAGCTGTTTTTT
NA | TRBJ2-7 | TRBV5-1 | CASSPNPPANEQYF | TGCGCCAGCAGCCCAAACCCACCCGCTAACGAGCAGTACTTC
NA | TRBJ1-1 | TRBV7-3 | CASSSGQSTEAFF | TGTGCCAGCAGCTCAGGACAGAGCACTGAAGCTTTCTTT
TRBD1 | TRBJ1-2 | TRBV6-4 | CASSRAGQGAGGYTF | TGTGCCAGCAGTCGCGCCGGACAGGGGGCCGGTGGCTACACCTTC
TRBD2 | TRBJ2-1 | TRBV7-3 | CASSQRGGRWNEQFF | TGTGCCAGCAGCCAGCGGGGGGGTAGATGGAATGAGCAGTTCTTC
NA | TRBJ1-5 | TRBV2 | CASSETSAQHF | TGTGCCAGCAGTGAAACGTCGGCCCAGCATTTT
NA | TRBJ2-1 | TRBV15 | CATSRATRDSTYNEQFF | TGTGCCACCAGCAGGGCAACCCGAGACTCGACCTACAATGAGCAGTTCTTC
NA | TRBJ2-1 | TRBV29-1 | CSVGGHTNNEQFF | TGCAGCGTTGGTGGACATACAAACAATGAGCAGTTCTTC
TRBD1 | TRBJ2-7 | TRBV5-4 | CASSHDRGLYEQYF | TGTGCCAGCAGCCATGACAGGGGCCTCTACGAGCAGTACTTC
TRBD2 | TRBJ2-4 | TRBV18 | CASSPGGSANIQYF | TGTGCCAGCTCACCGGGCGGGAGTGCAAACATTCAGTACTTC
TRBD1 | TRBJ1-5 | TRBV6-5 | CASSYRGGQQAEPQHF | TGTGCCAGCAGTTACCGGGGGGGACAGCAGGCCGAGCCCCAGCATTTT
NA | TRBJ2-7 | TRBV5-1 | CASSDGPYEQYF | TGCGCCAGCAGCGATGGGCCCTACGAGCAGTACTTC